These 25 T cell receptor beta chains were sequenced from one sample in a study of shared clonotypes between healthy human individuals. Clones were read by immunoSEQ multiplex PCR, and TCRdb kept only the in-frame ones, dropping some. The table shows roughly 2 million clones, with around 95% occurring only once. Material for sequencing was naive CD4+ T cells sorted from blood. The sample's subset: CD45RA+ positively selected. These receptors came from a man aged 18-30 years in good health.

The CDR3 nucleotides are TGTGCCAGCAGCTTGGACGGAAATAGCAATCAGCCCCAGCATTTT. Translating gives CASSLDGNSNQPQHF. The chain uses TRBV5-4 and TRBJ1-5; no reliable D call. This CDR3 is built from 15 residues. V was clipped by 0 bases and J by 0 bases, with 7 bases between them. Germline V gives CDR1 SGHNT, CDR2 YYREEE (reference sequence).

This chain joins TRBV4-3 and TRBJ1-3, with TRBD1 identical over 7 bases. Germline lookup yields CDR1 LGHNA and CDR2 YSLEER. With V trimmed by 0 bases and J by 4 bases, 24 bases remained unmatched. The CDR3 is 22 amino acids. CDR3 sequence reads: CASSQDQGDREFSLGAGNTIYF. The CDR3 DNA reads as TGCGCCAGCAGCCAAGATCAGGGAGACAGGGAATTCTCCCTGGGGGCAGGAAACACCATATATTTT.

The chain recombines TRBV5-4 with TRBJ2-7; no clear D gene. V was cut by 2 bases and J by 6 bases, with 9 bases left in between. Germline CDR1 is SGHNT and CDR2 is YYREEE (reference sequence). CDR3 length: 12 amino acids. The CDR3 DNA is TGTGCCAGCAGCTTTGGGCAGCGCGAGCAGTACTTC. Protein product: CASSFGQREQYF.

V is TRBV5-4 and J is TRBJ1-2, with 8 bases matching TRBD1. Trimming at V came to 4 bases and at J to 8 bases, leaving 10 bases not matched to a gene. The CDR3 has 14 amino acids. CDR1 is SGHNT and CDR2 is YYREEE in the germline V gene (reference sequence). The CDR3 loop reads CASSAQRTGRGYTF. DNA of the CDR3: TGTGCCAGCAGCGCCCAACGGACAGGGCGAGGCTACACCTTC.

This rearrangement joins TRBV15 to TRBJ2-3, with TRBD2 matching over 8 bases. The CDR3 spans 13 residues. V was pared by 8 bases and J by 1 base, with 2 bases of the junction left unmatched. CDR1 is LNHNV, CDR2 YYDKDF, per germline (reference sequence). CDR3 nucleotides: TGTGCCACCCGGACTAGCCGCACAGATACGCAGTATTTT. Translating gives CATRTSRTDTQYF.

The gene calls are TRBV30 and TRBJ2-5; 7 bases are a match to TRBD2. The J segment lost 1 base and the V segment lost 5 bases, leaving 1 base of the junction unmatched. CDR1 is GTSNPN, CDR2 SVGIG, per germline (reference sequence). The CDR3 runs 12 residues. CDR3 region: CAWGGGQETQYF. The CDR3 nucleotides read TGTGCCTGGGGCGGGGGCCAAGAGACCCAGTACTTC.

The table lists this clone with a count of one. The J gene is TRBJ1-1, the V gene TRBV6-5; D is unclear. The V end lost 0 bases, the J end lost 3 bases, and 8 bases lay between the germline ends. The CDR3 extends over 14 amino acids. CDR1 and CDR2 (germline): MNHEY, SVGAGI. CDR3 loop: CASSYSRQYTEAFF. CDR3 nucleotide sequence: TGTGCCAGCAGTTACTCGAGGCAGTACACTGAAGCTTTCTTT.

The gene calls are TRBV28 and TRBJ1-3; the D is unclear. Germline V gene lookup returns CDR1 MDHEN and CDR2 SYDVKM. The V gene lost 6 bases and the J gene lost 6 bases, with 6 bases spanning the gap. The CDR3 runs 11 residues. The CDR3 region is CASSSVNTIYF. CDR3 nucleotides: TGTGCCAGCAGCTCCGTAAACACCATATATTTT.

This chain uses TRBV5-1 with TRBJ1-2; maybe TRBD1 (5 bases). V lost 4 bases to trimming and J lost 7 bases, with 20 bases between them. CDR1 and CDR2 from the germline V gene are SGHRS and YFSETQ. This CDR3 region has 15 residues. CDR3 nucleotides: TGCGCCAGCAGCCAAATGATTTTTCAGGGACCTGGCTACACCTTC. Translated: CASSQMIFQGPGYTF. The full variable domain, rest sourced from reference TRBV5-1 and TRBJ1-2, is KAGVTQTPRYLIKTRGQQVTLSCSPISGHRSVSWYQQTPGQGLQFLFEYFSETQRNKGNFPGRFSGRQFSNSRSEMNVSTLELGDSALYLCASSQMIFQGPGYTFGSGTRLTVV.

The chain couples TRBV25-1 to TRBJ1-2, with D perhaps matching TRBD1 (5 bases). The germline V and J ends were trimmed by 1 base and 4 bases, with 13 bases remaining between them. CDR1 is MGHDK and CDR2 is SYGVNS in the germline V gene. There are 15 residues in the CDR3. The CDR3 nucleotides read TGTGCCAGCAGTGAATCCAGGGCCCCGGTCTATGGCTACACCTTC. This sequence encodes CASSESRAPVYGYTF.

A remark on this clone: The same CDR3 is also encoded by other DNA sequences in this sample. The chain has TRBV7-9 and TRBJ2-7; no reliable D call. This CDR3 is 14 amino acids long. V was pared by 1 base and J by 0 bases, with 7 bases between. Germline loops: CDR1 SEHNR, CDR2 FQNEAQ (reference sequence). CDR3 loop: CASSLDGDSYEQYF. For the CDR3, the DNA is TGTGCCAGCAGCTTAGACGGTGACTCCTACGAGCAGTACTTC.

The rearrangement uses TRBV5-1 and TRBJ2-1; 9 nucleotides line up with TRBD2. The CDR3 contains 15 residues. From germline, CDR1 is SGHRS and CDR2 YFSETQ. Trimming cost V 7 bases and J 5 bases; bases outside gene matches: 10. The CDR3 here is CASGIRASGNNEQFF. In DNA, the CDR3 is TGCGCCAGCGGGATCCGGGCTAGCGGGAACAATGAGCAGTTCTTC. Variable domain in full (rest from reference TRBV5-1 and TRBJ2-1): KAGVTQTPRYLIKTRGQQVTLSCSPISGHRSVSWYQQTPGQGLQFLFEYFSETQRNKGNFPGRFSGRQFSNSRSEMNVSTLELGDSALYLCASGIRASGNNEQFFGPGTRLTVL.

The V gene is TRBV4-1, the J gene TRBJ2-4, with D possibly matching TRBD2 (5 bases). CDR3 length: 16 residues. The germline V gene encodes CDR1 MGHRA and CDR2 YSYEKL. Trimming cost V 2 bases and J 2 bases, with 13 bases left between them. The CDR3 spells CASSQPGKTTKNIQYF. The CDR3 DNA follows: TGCGCCAGCAGCCAACCCGGGAAGACAACCAAAAACATTCAGTACTTC.

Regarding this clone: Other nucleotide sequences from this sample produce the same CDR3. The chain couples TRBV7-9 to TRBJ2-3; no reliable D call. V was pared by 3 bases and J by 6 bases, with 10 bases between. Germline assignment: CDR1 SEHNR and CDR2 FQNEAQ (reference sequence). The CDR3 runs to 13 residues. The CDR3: CASSFGPTDTQYF. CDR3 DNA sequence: TGTGCCAGCAGCTTTGGCCCCACGGATACGCAGTATTTT. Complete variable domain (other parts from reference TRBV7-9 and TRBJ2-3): DTGVSQNPRHKITKRGQNVTFRCDPISEHNRLYWYRQTLGQGPEFLTYFQNEAQLEKSRLLSDRFSAERPKGSFSTLEIQRTEQGDSAMYLCASSFGPTDTQYFGPGTRLTVL.

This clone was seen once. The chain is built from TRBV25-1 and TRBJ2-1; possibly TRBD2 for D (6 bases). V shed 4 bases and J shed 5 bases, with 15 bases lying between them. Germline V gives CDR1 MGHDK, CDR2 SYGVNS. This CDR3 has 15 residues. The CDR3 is CASSAPGTGNNEQFF. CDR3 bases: TGTGCCAGCAGTGCCCCCGGGACTGGCAACAATGAGCAGTTCTTC.

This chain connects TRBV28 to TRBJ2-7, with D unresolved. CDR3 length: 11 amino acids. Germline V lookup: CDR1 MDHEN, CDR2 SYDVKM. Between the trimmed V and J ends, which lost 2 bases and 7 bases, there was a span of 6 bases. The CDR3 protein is CASSLMGEQYF. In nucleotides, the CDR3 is TGTGCCAGCAGTTTAATGGGGGAGCAGTACTTC. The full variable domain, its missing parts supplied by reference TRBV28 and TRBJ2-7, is DVKVTQSSRYLVKRTGEKVFLECVQDMDHENMFWYRQDPGLGLRLIYFSYDVKMKEKGDIPEGYSVSREKKERFSLILESASTNQTSMYLCASSLMGEQYFGPGTRLTVT.

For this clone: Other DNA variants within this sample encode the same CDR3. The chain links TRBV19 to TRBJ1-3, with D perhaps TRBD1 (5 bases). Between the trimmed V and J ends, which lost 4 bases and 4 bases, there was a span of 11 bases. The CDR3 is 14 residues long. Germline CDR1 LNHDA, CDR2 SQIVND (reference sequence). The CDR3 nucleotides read TGTGCCAGTAGTACAGCAGACAGCGGAAACACCATATATTTT. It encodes CASSTADSGNTIYF.

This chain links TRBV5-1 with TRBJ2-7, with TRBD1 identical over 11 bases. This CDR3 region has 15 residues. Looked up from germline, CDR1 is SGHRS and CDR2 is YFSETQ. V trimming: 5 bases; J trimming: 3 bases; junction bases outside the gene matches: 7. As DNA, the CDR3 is TGCGCCAGCAGGGGAGCCGGGACAGGGGGCTACGAGCAGTACTTC. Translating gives CASRGAGTGGYEQYF.

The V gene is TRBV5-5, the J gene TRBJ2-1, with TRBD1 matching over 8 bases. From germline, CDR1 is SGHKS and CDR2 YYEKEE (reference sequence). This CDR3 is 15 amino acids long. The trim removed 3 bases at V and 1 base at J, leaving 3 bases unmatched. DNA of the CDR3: TGTGCCAGCAGCTCAGGGGGCGCGTCCTACAATGAGCAGTTCTTC. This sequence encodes CASSSGGASYNEQFF.

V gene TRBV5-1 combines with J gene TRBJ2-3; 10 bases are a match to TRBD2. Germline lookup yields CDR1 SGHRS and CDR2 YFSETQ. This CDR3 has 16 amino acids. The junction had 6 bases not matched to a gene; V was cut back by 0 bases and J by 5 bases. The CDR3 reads CASSLDIGTSEDTQYF. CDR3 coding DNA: TGCGCCAGCAGCTTGGATATCGGGACTAGCGAAGATACGCAGTATTTT.

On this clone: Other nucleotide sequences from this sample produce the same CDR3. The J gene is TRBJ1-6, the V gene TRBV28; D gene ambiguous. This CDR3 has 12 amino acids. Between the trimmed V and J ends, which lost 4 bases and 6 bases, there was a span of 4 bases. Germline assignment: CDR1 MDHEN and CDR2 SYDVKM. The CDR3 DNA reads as TGTGCCAGCAGTTCCGCTAATTCACCCCTCCACTTT. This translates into CASSSANSPLHF.

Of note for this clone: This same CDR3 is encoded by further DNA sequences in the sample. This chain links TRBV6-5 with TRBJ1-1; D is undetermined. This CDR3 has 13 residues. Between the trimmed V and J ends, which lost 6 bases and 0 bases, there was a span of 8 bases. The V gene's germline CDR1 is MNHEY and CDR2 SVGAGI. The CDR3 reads CASSYTLNTEAFF. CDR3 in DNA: TGTGCCAGCAGCTACACCTTGAACACTGAAGCTTTCTTT.

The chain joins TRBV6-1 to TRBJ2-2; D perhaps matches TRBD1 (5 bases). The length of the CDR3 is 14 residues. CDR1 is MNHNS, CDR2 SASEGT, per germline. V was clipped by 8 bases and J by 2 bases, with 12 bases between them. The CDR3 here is CASLKTVNTGELFF. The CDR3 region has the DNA TGTGCCAGCCTAAAGACAGTTAACACCGGGGAGCTGTTTTTT.

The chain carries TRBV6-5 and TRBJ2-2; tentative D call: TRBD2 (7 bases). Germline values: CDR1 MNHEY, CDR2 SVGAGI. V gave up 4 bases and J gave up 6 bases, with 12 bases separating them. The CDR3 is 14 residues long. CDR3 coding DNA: TGTGCCAGCAGTTCCGCGGGGGCAGCCGGGGAGCTGTTTTTT. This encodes CASSSAGAAGELFF.

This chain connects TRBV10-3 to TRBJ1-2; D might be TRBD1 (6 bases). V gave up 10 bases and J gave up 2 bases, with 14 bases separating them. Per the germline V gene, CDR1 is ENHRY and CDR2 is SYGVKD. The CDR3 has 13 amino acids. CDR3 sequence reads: CATPQGLNYGYTF. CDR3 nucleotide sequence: TGTGCCACTCCACAGGGATTAAACTATGGCTACACCTTC.